Sequencing of this T cell receptor beta chain was carried out in a study of identical twins. Points from the study as a whole: Zero-insertion analyses might be partly confounded by invariant T cells like MAIT and iNKT.

TCRdb called the 5' RACE reads again in MiXCR, with one record for every CDR3 protein. Of roughly 750,000 distinct CDR3 sequences listed, 20% to 25% are singletons. The V end was cut by 5 bases, the J end by 6 bases, with 14 bases between. CDR1 and CDR2 from the germline V gene are SGHAT and FQNNGV. The CDR3 extends over 13 amino acids. Note on this clonotype: As yet, its antigen is unknown.

These same data were also listed under a study on T cells expressing NK-cell markers. That report notes: One of eight sequenced donors was HCMV-seronegative; the other seven were seropositive. Dominance of the CD3+CD56-NKG2C+ fraction by these clonotypes also held in a handful of donors.

Sequenced: PBMCs. This rearrangement joins TRBV11-2 to TRBJ2-7; D remains ambiguous. This clonotype originated in a young woman in good health. CDR3 sequence reads: CASSPPSITEQYF. For the CDR3, the DNA is TGTGCCAGCAGCCCCCCAAGTATAACCGAGCAGTACTTC.